Presented here are 10 T cell receptor beta chains from one specimen sequenced in a study of blood T cell repertoires in COVID-19. Assay: immunoSEQ multiplex PCR; the TCRdb copy retains only in-frame clones and omits some. The sample has roughly 120,000 clones, 90% seen once; the top ten hold around 1.1%. The sample taken for sequencing was peripheral blood. These receptors were taken from a human donor in a cohort sampled during active COVID-19.

The V gene is TRBV6-1, the J gene TRBJ2-3; 10 nucleotides match TRBD2. The V segment lost 2 bases and the J segment 4 bases; nucleotides outside the gene matches: 6. Germline V gene data show CDR1 as MNHNS and CDR2 as SASEGT. This CDR3 comprises 16 residues. CDR3 in DNA: TGTGCCAGCAGTGAAAGGCCTAGCGGGAGCCCAGATACGCAGTATTTT. Protein sequence: CASSERPSGSPDTQYF.

This chain connects TRBV7-3 to TRBJ2-3; D is undetermined. Germline lookup yields CDR1 SGHTA and CDR2 FQGTGA. Trimming stripped 2 bases from V and 11 bases from J, with 11 bases between. The CDR3 is 12 residues long. The CDR3 reads CASSLGGGGQYF. The CDR3 region has the DNA TGTGCCAGCAGCTTAGGCGGCGGTGGGCAGTATTTT.

This chain connects TRBV19 to TRBJ1-1; D is possibly TRBD1 (6 bases). There are 14 residues in the CDR3. Germline V gives CDR1 LNHDA, CDR2 SQIVND (reference sequence). Trimming stripped 7 bases from V and 7 bases from J, with 19 bases between. The CDR3 sequence: CASTPGRGKYEAFF. The CDR3, as DNA: TGTGCCAGTACCCCGGGCAGGGGCAAGTATGAAGCTTTCTTT. Full variable domain (missing parts from reference TRBV19 and TRBJ1-1): DGGITQSPKYLFRKEGQNVTLSCEQNLNHDAMYWYRQDPGQGLRLIYYSQIVNDFQKGDIAEGYSVSREKKESFPLTVTSAQKNPTAFYLCASTPGRGKYEAFFGQGTRLTVV.

The chain combines TRBV18 with TRBJ1-2; TRBD1 matches 7 bases. This CDR3 contains 14 residues. Germline values: CDR1 KGHSH, CDR2 LQKENI. Trimming at V came to 2 bases and at J to 3 bases, leaving 3 bases not matched to a gene. As DNA, the CDR3 is TGTGCCAGCTCACCAGGGACAGCCCACTATGGCTACACCTTC. Protein sequence: CASSPGTAHYGYTF.

The chain links TRBV19 to TRBJ2-7; 9 bases line up with TRBD2. This CDR3 contains 14 residues. Germline lookup yields CDR1 LNHDA and CDR2 SQIVND (reference sequence). With 5 bases clipped from V and 3 bases from J, the junction kept 5 bases outside the gene matches. The CDR3 here is CASSRGLASYEQYF. CDR3 DNA: TGTGCCAGTAGTCGAGGACTAGCGAGCTACGAGCAGTACTTC.

The V gene is TRBV5-8, the J gene TRBJ2-1; TRBD2 might be the D (6 bases). Germline V gene sequence: CDR1 SGHTS, CDR2 YDEGEE. With 1 base removed from V and 5 bases from J, the gap between germline ends came to 13 bases. The CDR3 contains 15 residues. CDR3 sequence (DNA): TGTGCCAGCAGCTTGTTTGGCGGGAACAACAATGAGCAGTTCTTC. Protein product: CASSLFGGNNNEQFF.

This chain links TRBV6-5 with TRBJ1-2; 8 bases align to TRBD1. J was trimmed by 4 bases and V by 4 bases; bases with no gene match: 5. CDR1 and CDR2 (germline): MNHEY, SVGAGI. CDR3 size: 14 residues. CDR3: CASSLGQAPYGYTF. The CDR3 DNA follows: TGTGCCAGCAGTTTGGGACAGGCCCCCTATGGCTACACCTTC.

The rearrangement joins TRBV20-1 to TRBJ2-1, with D possibly matching TRBD2 (5 bases). The CDR3 has 11 residues. CDR1 DFQATT and CDR2 SNEGSKA come from the germline V gene (reference sequence). Trimming took off 1 base at V and 9 bases at J, with 7 bases between the two ends. The CDR3 sequence: CSARAGGEQFF. The DNA of the CDR3 is TGCAGTGCTAGAGCCGGAGGTGAGCAGTTCTTC.

The chain joins TRBV19 to TRBJ2-1; D is unresolved. The CDR3 loop spans 15 amino acids. Trimming removed 1 base from V and 2 bases from J, with 9 bases in between. Germline CDR1 is LNHDA and CDR2 is SQIVND (reference sequence). CDR3 nucleotide sequence: TGTGCCAGTAGTATAGTCGCGAACGCCTACAATGAGCAGTTCTTC. Amino acid sequence: CASSIVANAYNEQFF.

The chain recombines TRBV28 with TRBJ2-7; 12 bases match TRBD2. With V trimmed by 4 bases and J by 2 bases, 3 bases remained unmatched. Germline V CDR1 and CDR2: MDHEN, SYDVKM. The length of the CDR3 is 15 residues. The CDR3: CASSSWTSGTYEQYF. The CDR3 nucleotides are TGTGCCAGCAGTTCTTGGACTAGCGGGACCTACGAGCAGTACTTC.